Given below is one T cell receptor (beta chain) in context. This sample was taken from a study of T cell changes during pregnancy in multiple sclerosis. CDR3 length equals 12 residues. V was cut by 1 base and J by 7 bases, with 6 bases left in between. Germline V gene sequence: CDR1 SEHNR, CDR2 FQNEAQ (reference sequence). Data came from immunoSEQ multiplex PCR; TCRdb stores just in-frame clones and leaves some out. The table lists approximately 70,000 clones, about 91% of them singletons. This chain links TRBV7-9 with TRBJ2-3; D not certain. This sequence was found in a female donor in good health, enrolled as a control in a pregnancy study. The sample in question was peripheral blood, obtained in the second trimester of pregnancy. The DNA for the CDR3 is TGTGCCAGCAGCTTAGGCGAAAATACGCAGTATTTT. As protein: CASSLGENTQYF.